These 17 T cell receptor beta chains were all obtained from the same sample, sequenced in a study of blood T cells in healthy people across ages. Through a sample-barcoded 5' primer and a J-beta primer mix, a second PCR was run for 7 to 11 cycles. TCRdb re-called the 5' RACE reads through MiXCR, storing one row per CDR3 protein. The sample has around 650,000 distinct CDR3 sequences, less than 45% seen once; the top ten hold around 32%. Sequencing was carried out using blood. The receptors here all came from a man older than 75 in good health.

The chain has TRBV7-2 and TRBJ1-1; D possibly corresponds to TRBD1 (5 bases). This CDR3 is 15 amino acids long. V was clipped by 1 base and J by 2 bases, with 11 bases between them. The V gene's germline CDR1 is SGHTA and CDR2 FQGNSA. This CDR3 reads CASSLGRDANTEAFF. DNA of the CDR3: TGTGCCAGCAGCTTAGGGCGGGACGCCAACACTGAAGCTTTCTTT.

In this sample, this clonotype turned up once. CDR3 residues: CASSPQRTGWQPQHF. CDR3 sequence (DNA): TGTGCCAGCAGCCCACAGAGGACAGGGTGGCAGCCCCAGCATTTT. The rearrangement joins TRBV28 to TRBJ1-5; 8 nucleotides agree with TRBD1. CDR1 is MDHEN and CDR2 is SYDVKM in the germline V gene. Trimming removed 6 bases from V and 7 bases from J; junction bases left unmatched: 11. The CDR3 covers 15 residues.

This chain joins TRBV10-1 and TRBJ2-7, with 8 bases that match TRBD1. The J segment lost 1 base and the V segment lost 5 bases, leaving 4 bases of the junction unmatched. This CDR3 has 14 amino acids. Per germline, CDR1 WNHNN and CDR2 SYGVQD (reference sequence). As DNA, the CDR3 is TGCGCCAGCAGTCCGGGACAGGCTTCCTACGAGCAGTACTTC. It encodes CASSPGQASYEQYF.

There are a few counts of this clonotype. The rearrangement uses TRBV2 and TRBJ2-7; 8 bases agree with TRBD1. Losses at the gene ends were 5 bases for V and 7 bases for J; bases not matched to a gene: 10. The CDR3 length is 14 residues. Germline-derived CDR1 and CDR2 are SNHLY and FYNNEI. The CDR3 bases are TGTGCCAGCAGTAACAGGGGGAGTGAGGTGGAGCAGTACTTC. Protein: CASSNRGSEVEQYF.

The CDR3 spells CASSSWAGAMNTEAFF. CDR3 nucleotides: TGTGCCAGCAGTTCATGGGCAGGGGCGATGAACACTGAAGCTTTCTTT. This chain connects TRBV28 to TRBJ1-1; D possibly corresponds to TRBD1 (6 bases). V shed 4 bases and J shed 0 bases, with 15 bases lying between them. This CDR3 comprises 16 residues. Germline-derived CDR1 and CDR2 are MDHEN and SYDVKM.

This clonotype was detected many times. The J gene is TRBJ2-1, the V gene TRBV6-2 or TRBV6-3; 7 nucleotides match TRBD2. The CDR3 has 14 residues. CDR1 is MNHEY and CDR2 is SVGEGT in the germline V gene. V shed 4 bases, J shed 9 bases, and the junction held 9 bases outside the gene matches. CDR3 DNA sequence: TGTGCCAGCAGTTTGTCTAGCGGTATCGGTGAGCAGTTCTTC. Translation gives CASSLSSGIGEQFF.

This clonotype came up many times. The rearrangement uses TRBV29-1 and TRBJ2-7; maybe TRBD1 (6 bases). Germline V CDR1 and CDR2: SQVTM, ANQGSEA. The length of the CDR3 is 12 residues. Trimming removed 6 bases at V and 3 bases at J, with 12 bases between. The CDR3 sequence: CSVKQDSYEQYF. The DNA for the CDR3 is TGCAGCGTCAAACAGGACAGCTACGAGCAGTACTTC.

This clonotype was counted a few times. This chain joins TRBV20-1 and TRBJ1-1, with D unclear. The CDR3 sequence is 16 residues long. The germline gives CDR1 DFQATT, CDR2 SNEGSKA (reference sequence). V shed 1 base and J shed 0 bases, with 15 bases lying between them. In DNA, the CDR3 is TGCAGTGCTAGAGCCACCGGGGTCCGGGTGAACACTGAAGCTTTCTTT. Translating gives CSARATGVRVNTEAFF.

This clonotype occurred a few times. The J gene is TRBJ2-7, the V gene TRBV12-3 or TRBV12-4, with TRBD1 matching 7 bases. The CDR3 length is 15 residues. J gave up 0 bases and V 5 bases, and 7 bases lay outside the gene matches. The CDR3 DNA sequence: TGTGCCAGCAGTGGAAGGGGGCTTCGCTCCTACGAGCAGTACTTC. Amino acids: CASSGRGLRSYEQYF.

In its sample, this clonotype was seen many times. V and J are TRBV12-3 or TRBV12-4 and TRBJ1-2; the D gene is possibly TRBD1 (5 bases). The length of the CDR3 is 15 residues. Trimming left V 3 bases short and J 2 bases short, with 13 bases between. This chain's CDR3 is CASSFSGQGNYGYTF. The CDR3 region has the DNA TGTGCCAGCAGTTTTTCGGGGCAGGGAAACTATGGCTACACCTTC.

The chain links TRBV2 to TRBJ2-5; possibly TRBD1 for D (6 bases). The CDR3 has 13 residues. The V end lost 8 bases, the J end lost 1 base, and 11 bases lay between the germline ends. Germline CDR1 is SNHLY and CDR2 is FYNNEI. CDR3 in amino acids: CASSGTLQETQYF. CDR3 nucleotides: TGTGCCAGCTCCGGGACACTCCAAGAGACCCAGTACTTC.

The genes are TRBV5-1 and TRBJ2-1, with 7 bases aligning to TRBD2. The CDR3 loop spans 15 amino acids. V shed 0 bases and J 6 bases; nucleotides not matched to a gene: 6. Germline V gene sequence: CDR1 SGHRS, CDR2 YFSETQ. Here the CDR3 reads CASSLAGGSGNEQFF. The CDR3 coding sequence is TGCGCCAGCAGCTTGGCTGGCGGGAGTGGCAATGAGCAGTTCTTC. Complete variable domain (other parts from reference TRBV5-1 and TRBJ2-1): KAGVTQTPRYLIKTRGQQVTLSCSPISGHRSVSWYQQTPGQGLQFLFEYFSETQRNKGNFPGRFSGRQFSNSRSEMNVSTLELGDSALYLCASSLAGGSGNEQFFGPGTRLTVL.

In its sample, this clonotype was seen a few times. Relative to the germline gene, one junction end is altered; a read error may explain this. The CDR3 loop reads CASSDRNSADTRYF. Here the CDR3 DNA reads TGTGCCAGCAGCGACAGGAACTCCGCGGATACGCGGTATTTT. The gene calls are TRBV27 and TRBJ2-3, with D perhaps matching TRBD1 (6 bases). Germline V gene data show CDR1 as MNHEY and CDR2 as SMNVEV (reference sequence). The CDR3 has 14 amino acids.

The genes are TRBV20-1 and TRBJ1-4, with D perhaps matching TRBD1 (5 bases). The CDR3 covers 12 residues. Trimming removed 5 bases from V and 7 bases from J, with 11 bases in between. The V gene's germline CDR1 is DFQATT and CDR2 SNEGSKA (reference sequence). The CDR3 nucleotides are TGCAGTGCTCCCCTTGGGGGTGAAAAACTGTTTTTT. It is translated as CSAPLGGEKLFF.

The genes are TRBV6-2 or TRBV6-3 and TRBJ2-1; 15 positions match TRBD2. V gave up 6 bases and J gave up 8 bases; unmatched junction bases: 23. The germline V gene encodes CDR1 MNHEY and CDR2 SVGEGT. The CDR3 has 21 amino acids. CDR3 coding DNA: TGTGCCAGCAGGCCCGCAACCTGGGGACTAGCGGGGGGCAGAACCGGGGATGAGCAGTTCTTC. This encodes CASRPATWGLAGGRTGDEQFF.

In its sample, this clonotype was seen a few times. CDR3: CASRTGCSSEETQYF. Written as DNA, the CDR3 is TGTGCCAGCAGAACAGGGTGTAGCAGTGAAGAGACCCAGTACTTC. The rearrangement links TRBV6-6 to TRBJ2-5, with a possible D match to TRBD1 (6 bases). In germline, CDR1 is MNHNY, CDR2 SVGAGI (reference sequence). The V and J ends lost 6 bases and 3 bases respectively, with 17 bases between them. The CDR3 sequence is 15 residues long.

At least ten counts were recorded for this clonotype. The gene calls are TRBV27 and TRBJ2-3; D not resolved. Germline V lookup: CDR1 MNHEY, CDR2 SMNVEV (reference sequence). The V end was cut by 7 bases, the J end by 5 bases, with 7 bases between. The CDR3 has 11 residues. The CDR3 nucleotides read TGTGCCAGCATCGGGCTAGATACGCAGTATTTT. This sequence encodes CASIGLDTQYF.